This is a list of T cell receptor beta chains from one sample in a study of blood T cell repertoires in COVID-19. Profiled with immunoSEQ multiplex PCR; TCRdb holds only in-frame clones, not every one. In the table there are about 380,000 clones, approximately 90% of which are singletons. The sequenced material came from PBMCs or T cells enriched from blood (not recorded which). These TCRs come from a young woman who had recovered from COVID-19. Each CDR3 is given without its conserved first and last residue. The D gene is left open where the match is weak.

v_call: TRBV7-9
d_call: TRBD1
cdr3_aa: ASSPGTGLEKLF

v_call: TRBV6-2/TRBV6-3
d_call: TRBD1
cdr3_aa: ASSYVSGGGYT

v_call: TRBV7-2
d_call: TRBD1
cdr3_aa: ASSLTWTGNYGYT

v_call: TRBV6-5
d_call: TRBD1
cdr3_aa: ASSLKTGGRSPLH

v_call: TRBV10-2
d_call: -
cdr3_aa: ASSESGVAYPREQY

v_call: TRBV18
d_call: TRBD1
cdr3_aa: ASSPPTGGAKNIQY

v_call: TRBV27
d_call: -
cdr3_aa: ASSFRGGTYEQY

v_call: TRBV5-5
d_call: TRBD1
cdr3_aa: ASSNRDSETQY

v_call: TRBV14
d_call: TRBD1
cdr3_aa: ASSFYRGLGETQY

v_call: TRBV5-4
d_call: TRBD1
cdr3_aa: ASSLARGQEDTQY

v_call: TRBV4-3
d_call: -
cdr3_aa: ASSQDREAGNTIY

v_call: TRBV28
d_call: -
cdr3_aa: ASSFPHSNQPQH

v_call: TRBV2
d_call: TRBD2
cdr3_aa: ASSGLAVGTDTQY

v_call: TRBV28
d_call: -
cdr3_aa: ASSSQGLETEAF

v_call: TRBV27
d_call: -
cdr3_aa: ASSLSWAANYGYT

v_call: TRBV3-1/TRBV3-2
d_call: -
cdr3_aa: ASSQVGGINEQF

v_call: TRBV7-2
d_call: TRBD1
cdr3_aa: ASSLAVDRGYSPLH